The 32 T cell receptor beta chains reported below all come from one sample, sequenced in a study of Tregs in tolerant kidney transplant recipients. Generated by immunoSEQ multiplex PCR, the TCRdb table keeps only in-frame clones and is missing some. The sample yields roughly 120,000 clones, about 90% seen once. Source material: CD4+ T cells from blood. The origin of the receptors is a human donor in good health.

The rearrangement links TRBV9 to TRBJ1-5; the D gene is possibly TRBD1 (5 bases). CDR1 and CDR2 (germline): SGDLS, YYNGEE. V shed 7 bases and J shed 6 bases, with 17 bases lying between them. The CDR3 runs 14 residues. CDR3 nucleotide sequence: TGTGCCAGCTCTGCAGGGCCCCTGGGTCAGCCCCAGCATTTT. Its protein is CASSAGPLGQPQHF.

This clone came up once. The CDR3 coding sequence is TGCGCCAGCAGCGGAGACAGGGGGCTTCCCTATGGCTACACCTTC. This sequence encodes CASSGDRGLPYGYTF. This chain connects TRBV5-1 to TRBJ1-2; 10 nucleotides align to TRBD1. V shed 4 bases and J 4 bases; nucleotides not matched to a gene: 7. Germline V lookup: CDR1 SGHRS, CDR2 YFSETQ. This CDR3 has 15 amino acids.

V gene TRBV6-5 combines with J gene TRBJ1-3, with D unclear. The CDR3 length is 16 residues. In germline, CDR1 is MNHEY, CDR2 SVGAGI. V was pared by 1 base and J by 0 bases, with 10 bases between. This CDR3 is CASSYFQIHSGNTIYF. The CDR3 bases are TGTGCCAGCAGTTACTTCCAGATTCACTCTGGAAACACCATATATTTT.

This rearrangement joins TRBV12-5 to TRBJ2-2, with D possibly being TRBD1 (6 bases). Germline V gene data show CDR1 as LGHNT and CDR2 as FRNRAP. Trimming removed 4 bases at V and 6 bases at J, with 9 bases between. The CDR3 length is 13 residues. For the CDR3, the DNA is TGTGCTAGTGGTTCGGGACATTCCGGGGAGCTGTTTTTT. This gives the protein CASGSGHSGELFF.

V and J are TRBV27 and TRBJ1-5, with 8 bases matching TRBD1. The germline V gene encodes CDR1 MNHEY and CDR2 SMNVEV (reference sequence). Germline trimming cut 3 bases from V and 0 bases from J; bases unmatched to any gene: 10. The CDR3 is 18 amino acids. The CDR3 DNA reads as TGTGCCAGCAGTTTCCCCGGACAGGGAGGGGCTAGCAATCAGCCCCAGCATTTT. This encodes CASSFPGQGGASNQPQHF.

The CDR3 here is CATSELSEQYF. The CDR3 DNA reads as TGTGCCACCAGCGAGCTTTCCGAGCAGTACTTC. The chain has TRBV15 and TRBJ2-7; D remains unclear. The CDR3 runs 11 residues. The V gene's germline CDR1 is LNHNV and CDR2 YYDKDF (reference sequence). V lost 5 bases to trimming and J lost 6 bases, with 8 bases between them.

The chain carries TRBV5-1 and TRBJ2-4; TRBD1 matches 7 bases. Germline V gene sequence: CDR1 SGHRS, CDR2 YFSETQ. The length of the CDR3 is 15 residues. Trimming took 0 bases from V and 7 from J; bases not matched to a gene: 7. Written as DNA, the CDR3 is TGCGCCAGCAGCTTGGTGGGACAGCGTTATAACATTCAGTACTTC. Translated: CASSLVGQRYNIQYF.

This clone was detected once. The rearrangement uses TRBV7-2 and TRBJ2-3; 9 bases agree with TRBD2. The CDR3 sequence is 14 residues long. V gave up 3 bases and J gave up 7 bases; unmatched junction bases: 5. Germline V gene data show CDR1 as SGHTA and CDR2 as FQGNSA. This CDR3 is CASSLGPSGNTQYF. Written as DNA, the CDR3 is TGTGCCAGCAGCTTGGGTCCTAGCGGGAATACGCAGTATTTT. Variable domain in full (rest from reference TRBV7-2 and TRBJ2-3): GAGVSQSPSNKVTEKGKDVELRCDPISGHTALYWYRQSLGQGLEFLIYFQGNSAPDKSGLPSDRFSAERTGGSVSTLTIQRTQQEDSAVYLCASSLGPSGNTQYFGPGTRLTVL.

The genes are TRBV6-1 and TRBJ2-7, with D possibly TRBD1 on 5 matching bases. This CDR3 spans 11 amino acids. Germline CDR1 MNHNS, CDR2 SASEGT. V shed 7 bases and J shed 3 bases, with 7 bases lying between them. CDR3 sequence reads: CASKGNYEQYF. In DNA, the CDR3 is TGTGCCAGCAAGGGGAACTACGAGCAGTACTTC.

V gene TRBV18 combines with J gene TRBJ2-5; perhaps TRBD1 as D (6 bases). Germline assignment: CDR1 KGHSH and CDR2 LQKENI. The CDR3 totals 14 residues. Trimming took 3 bases from V and 2 from J, leaving 10 bases between them. The CDR3 coding sequence is TGTGCCAGCTCACCCCCCAGGGGACAAGAGACCCAGTACTTC. Translation: CASSPPRGQETQYF. Combining the CDR3 with reference TRBV18 and TRBJ2-5 gives the whole variable domain NAGVMQNPRHLVRRRGQEARLRCSPMKGHSHVYWYRQLPEEGLKFMVYLQKENIIDESGMPKERFSAEFPKEGPSILRIQQVVRGDSAAYFCASSPPRGQETQYFGPGTRLLVL.

The J gene is TRBJ1-4, the V gene TRBV5-1; D not resolved. The CDR3 extends over 13 amino acids. Germline-derived CDR1 and CDR2 are SGHRS and YFSETQ. V was pared by 2 bases and J by 5 bases, with 7 bases between. The DNA for the CDR3 is TGCGCCAGCAGCTTAGGCCCAAATGAAAAACTGTTTTTT. Translation gives CASSLGPNEKLFF.

The chain carries TRBV2 and TRBJ2-2; perhaps TRBD2 as D (6 bases). Trimming took off 3 bases at V and 6 bases at J, with 17 bases between the two ends. Per germline, CDR1 SNHLY and CDR2 FYNNEI. The CDR3 totals 16 residues. The CDR3 nucleotides are TGTGCCAGCAGTGATGGAGGGAATTCCCGCGCCGGGGAGCTGTTTTTT. Translated: CASSDGGNSRAGELFF.

V usage is TRBV7-9 and J usage is TRBJ2-7, with D possibly being TRBD1 or TRBD2 (6 bases each). CDR1 SEHNR and CDR2 FQNEAQ come from the germline V gene (reference sequence). The CDR3 extends over 14 amino acids. V was pared by 3 bases and J by 2 bases, with 11 bases between. CDR3: CASSFEGGPYEQYF. In DNA form, the CDR3 reads TGTGCCAGCAGCTTTGAGGGGGGACCCTACGAGCAGTACTTC.

The chain joins TRBV27 to TRBJ2-5, with 8 positions matching TRBD1. With 5 bases clipped from V and 1 base from J, the junction kept 6 bases outside the gene matches. This CDR3 has 15 amino acids. Germline V gene sequence: CDR1 MNHEY, CDR2 SMNVEV (reference sequence). The CDR3 loop reads CASSGNRGIQETQYF. CDR3 DNA sequence: TGTGCCAGCAGTGGGAACAGGGGGATCCAAGAGACCCAGTACTTC.

This clone was seen more than once but under ten times. CDR3 sequence reads: CASHTSRVDQPQHF. CDR3 sequence (DNA): TGTGCCAGCCACACAAGCAGGGTCGATCAGCCCCAGCATTTT. The chain employs TRBV27 and TRBJ1-5; tentatively, D is TRBD1 (5 bases). The CDR3 spans 14 residues. Trimming took 8 bases from V and 5 from J, leaving 16 bases between them. CDR1 is MNHEY, CDR2 SMNVEV, per germline (reference sequence).

The rearrangement links TRBV2 to TRBJ1-2; no reliable D call. From germline, CDR1 is SNHLY and CDR2 FYNNEI. This CDR3 spans 12 amino acids. Deletions cut 3 bases from V and 4 bases from J, with 6 bases between. The CDR3 is CASSDLGYGYTF. The CDR3 bases are TGTGCCAGCAGTGATCTGGGCTATGGCTACACCTTC.

This chain connects TRBV29-1 to TRBJ2-7; TRBD1 matches 9 bases. Germline-derived CDR1 and CDR2 are SQVTM and ANQGSEA. With 6 bases clipped from V and 5 bases from J, the junction kept 8 bases outside the gene matches. The CDR3 loop spans 13 amino acids. CDR3 nucleotides: TGCAGCGTGGCGGACAGGGGACTCCACGAGCAGTACTTC. This sequence encodes CSVADRGLHEQYF.

On this clone: Other nucleotide sequences from this sample produce the same CDR3. The J gene is TRBJ1-6, the V gene TRBV4-1; D perhaps matches TRBD1 (6 bases). CDR1 and CDR2 from the germline V gene are MGHRA and YSYEKL. Deletions cut 4 bases from V and 6 bases from J, with 22 bases between. The CDR3 has 18 residues. This CDR3 reads CASSLALRGGLGNSPLHF. For the CDR3, the DNA is TGCGCCAGCAGCCTGGCCTTACGCGGGGGGCTGGGTAATTCACCCCTCCACTTT.

The CDR3 reads CASSPGVQGGYEQYF. The DNA for the CDR3 is TGTGCCAGCTCTCCTGGGGTCCAAGGAGGCTACGAGCAGTACTTC. This chain links TRBV18 with TRBJ2-7, with a tentative D call TRBD2 (5 bases). Per germline, CDR1 KGHSH and CDR2 LQKENI. This CDR3 has 15 amino acids. The V and J ends lost 6 bases and 3 bases respectively, with 18 bases between them.

The genes are TRBV5-4 and TRBJ2-7, with D possibly being TRBD1 (5 bases). The V end was cut by 1 base, the J end by 0 bases, with 8 bases between. Germline V CDR1 and CDR2: SGHNT, YYREEE (reference sequence). The CDR3 sequence is 14 residues long. CDR3 sequence (DNA): TGTGCCAGCAGCTTGAAGACAGACTCCTACGAGCAGTACTTC. As protein: CASSLKTDSYEQYF. The full variable domain, rest sourced from reference TRBV5-4 and TRBJ2-7, is ETGVTQSPTHLIKTRGQQVTLRCSSQSGHNTVSWYQQALGQGPQFIFQYYREEENGRGNFPPRFSGLQFPNYSSELNVNALELDDSALYLCASSLKTDSYEQYFGPGTRLTVT.

The J gene is TRBJ2-1, the V gene TRBV18; TRBD2 agrees at 7 bases. V shed 0 bases and J 7 bases; nucleotides not matched to a gene: 12. This CDR3 is 17 amino acids long. The germline V gene encodes CDR1 KGHSH and CDR2 LQKENI. CDR3 sequence: CASSPPGSGALGNEQFF. For the CDR3, the DNA is TGTGCCAGCTCACCACCAGGGAGCGGGGCCCTTGGGAATGAGCAGTTCTTC.

The chain uses TRBV28 and TRBJ1-6, with D perhaps matching TRBD1 (5 bases). CDR1 and CDR2 from the germline V gene are MDHEN and SYDVKM. Trimming cost V 4 bases and J 8 bases, with 9 bases left between them. The CDR3 consists of 13 residues. The CDR3 spells CASSSGHYSPLHF. The CDR3 coding sequence is TGTGCCAGCAGTTCTGGACATTATTCACCCCTCCACTTT.

The chain uses TRBV10-1 and TRBJ2-5, with no clear D. The CDR3 has 14 amino acids. Trimming took 2 bases from V and 2 from J, leaving 9 bases between them. Germline CDR1 reads WNHNN; CDR2 reads SYGVQD (reference sequence). Written as DNA, the CDR3 is TGCGCCAGCAGTGAGGACCCAACGCAAGAGACCCAGTACTTC. Encoded protein: CASSEDPTQETQYF.

Only a few counts were recorded for this clone. The rearrangement joins TRBV6-1 to TRBJ2-1; 9 positions agree with TRBD1. The CDR3 sequence is 17 residues long. V shed 4 bases and J 5 bases; nucleotides not matched to a gene: 12. Germline loops: CDR1 MNHNS, CDR2 SASEGT. The CDR3 loop reads CASSGNLGTGPHNEQFF. CDR3 coding DNA: TGTGCCAGCAGTGGCAACCTCGGGACAGGGCCTCACAATGAGCAGTTCTTC.

The gene calls are TRBV30 and TRBJ1-1; D remains unclear. There are 13 residues in the CDR3. Germline V gene sequence: CDR1 GTSNPN, CDR2 SVGIG (reference sequence). V was clipped by 3 bases and J by 0 bases, with 8 bases between them. The DNA of the CDR3 is TGTGCCTGGAGCCGGACGGTGAACACTGAAGCTTTCTTT. It translates to CAWSRTVNTEAFF.

The CDR3 DNA follows: TGTGCCAGCAGCTTCCGACCAGGGGAGCGCGTCTATGGCTACACCTTC. This gives the protein CASSFRPGERVYGYTF. The gene calls are TRBV11-2 and TRBJ1-2; possibly TRBD1 for D (6 bases). Per germline, CDR1 SGHAT and CDR2 FQNNGV. With 3 bases removed from V and 4 bases from J, the gap between germline ends came to 18 bases. The CDR3 has 16 amino acids.

The chain combines TRBV10-3 with TRBJ2-5; the D gene is possibly TRBD2 (6 bases). The CDR3 totals 15 residues. V was trimmed by 2 bases and J by 2 bases, leaving 12 bases between them. Germline V gene data show CDR1 as ENHRY and CDR2 as SYGVKD. Here the CDR3 DNA reads TGTGCCATCAGTGAGGGAGGGTCGGGTCAAGAGACCCAGTACTTC. The encoded protein is CAISEGGSGQETQYF.

The V call is TRBV15, the J call TRBJ2-7, with 11 bases lining up with TRBD1. The trim removed 5 bases at V and 2 bases at J, leaving 5 bases unmatched. Germline assignment: CDR1 LNHNV and CDR2 YYDKDF (reference sequence). The CDR3 is 15 amino acids. The DNA for the CDR3 is TGTGCCACCAGCGGGCCGGGACAGGGGGCCTACGAGCAGTACTTC. Its protein product is CATSGPGQGAYEQYF.

This clone was recorded once. The rearrangement joins TRBV9 to TRBJ2-5; D remains ambiguous. Germline CDR1 and CDR2: SGDLS and YYNGEE. CDR3 length equals 14 residues. V was cut by 4 bases and J by 2 bases, with 12 bases left in between. DNA of the CDR3: TGTGCCAGCAGCACTCGCCCCACTCAAGAGACCCAGTACTTC. Protein sequence: CASSTRPTQETQYF.

This chain links TRBV10-1 with TRBJ2-7; 8 bases fit TRBD1. Trimming cost V 0 bases and J 6 bases; bases outside gene matches: 13. The CDR3 contains 17 residues. Germline V gene data show CDR1 as WNHNN and CDR2 as SYGVQD (reference sequence). CDR3 region: CASSESGGQGAFSEQYF. The CDR3 nucleotides read TGCGCCAGCAGTGAGTCGGGCGGCCAGGGGGCATTTTCCGAGCAGTACTTC.

Here the CDR3 DNA reads TGTGCCAGCAGCTTGGCGGGATTCTCCTACGAGCAGTACTTC. Encoded protein: CASSLAGFSYEQYF. The chain couples TRBV5-4 to TRBJ2-7; D perhaps matches TRBD2 (5 bases). The CDR3 is 14 residues long. Germline loops: CDR1 SGHNT, CDR2 YYREEE (reference sequence). Trimming shortened V by 0 bases and J by 0 bases, and 7 bases separated the two germline ends.

V and J are TRBV9 and TRBJ1-2; D perhaps matches TRBD1 (5 bases). CDR1 is SGDLS, CDR2 YYNGEE, per germline. The CDR3 is 14 residues long. The V end was cut by 0 bases, the J end by 6 bases, with 12 bases between. CDR3 residues: CASSVVGQGNGYTF. CDR3 coding DNA: TGTGCCAGCAGCGTAGTGGGTCAGGGTAATGGCTACACCTTC.